This T cell receptor (beta chain) was recorded in a study of blood T cell repertoires in COVID-19. In assigning cohorts, the study relied on participant-reported clinical history. The CDR3 consists of 15 residues. The germline V gene has CDR1 MGHRA and CDR2 YSYEKL. Trimming cost V 4 bases and J 1 base; bases outside gene matches: 6. Profiling relied on immunoSEQ multiplex PCR, and the TCRdb table lists in-frame clones only, not all of them. The table includes approximately 220,000 clones, roughly 89% detected once. Sequencing was carried out using PBMCs or T cells enriched from blood (not recorded which). The clonotype comes from a man aged 25 to 40 who had been exposed to COVID-19. This chain connects TRBV4-1 to TRBJ1-1; 7 positions agree with TRBD1. The CDR3 DNA sequence: TGCGCCAGCAGCCGAAAGGGACAGAAGAACACTGAAGCTTTCTTT. Protein: CASSRKGQKNTEAFF.